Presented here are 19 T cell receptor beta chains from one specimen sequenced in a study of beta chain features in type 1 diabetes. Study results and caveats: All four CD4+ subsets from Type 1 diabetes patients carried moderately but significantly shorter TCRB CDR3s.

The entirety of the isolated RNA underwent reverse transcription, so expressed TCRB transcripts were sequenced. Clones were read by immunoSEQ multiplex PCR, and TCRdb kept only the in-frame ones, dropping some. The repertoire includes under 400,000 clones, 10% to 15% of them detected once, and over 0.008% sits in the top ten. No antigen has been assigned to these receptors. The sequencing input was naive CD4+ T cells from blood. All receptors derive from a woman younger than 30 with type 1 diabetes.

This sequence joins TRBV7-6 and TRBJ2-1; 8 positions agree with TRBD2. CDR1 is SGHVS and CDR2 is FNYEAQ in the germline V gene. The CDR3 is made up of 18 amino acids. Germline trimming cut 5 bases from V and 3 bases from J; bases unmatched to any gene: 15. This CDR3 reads CASSPTVRGGALYNEQFF. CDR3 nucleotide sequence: TGTGCCAGCAGCCCCACTGTTCGGGGGGGGGCTCTCTACAATGAGCAGTTCTTC. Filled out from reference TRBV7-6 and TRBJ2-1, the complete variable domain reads GAGVSQSPRYKVTKRGQDVALRCDPISGHVSLYWYRQALGQGPEFLTYFNYEAQQDKSGLPNDRFSAERPEGSISTLTIQRTEQRDSAMYRCASSPTVRGGALYNEQFFGPGTRLTVL.

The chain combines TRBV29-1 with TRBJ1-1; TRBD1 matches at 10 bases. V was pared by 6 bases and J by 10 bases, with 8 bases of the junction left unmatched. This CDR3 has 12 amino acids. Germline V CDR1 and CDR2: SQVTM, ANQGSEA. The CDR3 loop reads CSVRQGARGAFF. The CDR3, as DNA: TGCAGCGTCCGACAGGGGGCCCGGGGAGCTTTCTTT. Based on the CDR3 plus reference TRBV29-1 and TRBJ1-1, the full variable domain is SAVISQKPSRDICQRGTSLTIQCQVDSQVTMMFWYRQQPGQSLTLIATANQGSEATYESGFVIDKFPISRPNLTFSTLTVSNMSPEDSSIYLCSVRQGARGAFFGQGTRLTVV.

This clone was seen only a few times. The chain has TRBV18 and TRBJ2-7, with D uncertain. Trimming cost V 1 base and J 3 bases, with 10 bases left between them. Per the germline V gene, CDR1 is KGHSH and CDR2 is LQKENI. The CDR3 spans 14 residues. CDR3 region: CASSPLPRSYEQYF. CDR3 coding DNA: TGTGCCAGCTCACCACTCCCACGGAGCTACGAGCAGTACTTC.

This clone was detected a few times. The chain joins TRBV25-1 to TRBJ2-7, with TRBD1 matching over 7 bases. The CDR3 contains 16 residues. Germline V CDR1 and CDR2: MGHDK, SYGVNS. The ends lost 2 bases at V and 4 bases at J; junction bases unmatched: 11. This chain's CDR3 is CASSESGTGVMYEQYF. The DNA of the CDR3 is TGTGCCAGCAGTGAAAGCGGAACAGGGGTCATGTACGAGCAGTACTTC.

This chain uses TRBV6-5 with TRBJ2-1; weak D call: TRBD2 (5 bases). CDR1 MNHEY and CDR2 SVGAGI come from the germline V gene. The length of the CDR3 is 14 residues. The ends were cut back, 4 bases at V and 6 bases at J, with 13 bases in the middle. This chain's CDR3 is CASSSPRGTNEQFF. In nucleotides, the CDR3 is TGTGCCAGCAGTTCCCCCCGGGGTACCAATGAGCAGTTCTTC.

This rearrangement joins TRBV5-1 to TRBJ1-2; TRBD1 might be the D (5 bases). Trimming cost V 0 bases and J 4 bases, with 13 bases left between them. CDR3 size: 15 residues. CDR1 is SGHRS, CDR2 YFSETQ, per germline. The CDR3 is CASSLEAQGPYGYTF. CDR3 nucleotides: TGCGCCAGCAGCTTGGAGGCCCAGGGCCCCTATGGCTACACCTTC.

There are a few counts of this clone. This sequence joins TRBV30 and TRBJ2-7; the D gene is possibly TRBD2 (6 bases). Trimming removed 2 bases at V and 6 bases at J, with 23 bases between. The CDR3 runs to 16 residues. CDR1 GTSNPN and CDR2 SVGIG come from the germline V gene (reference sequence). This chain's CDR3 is CAWSRSSGVWVREQYF. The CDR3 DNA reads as TGTGCCTGGAGTCGCAGCTCGGGGGTTTGGGTTCGCGAGCAGTACTTC.

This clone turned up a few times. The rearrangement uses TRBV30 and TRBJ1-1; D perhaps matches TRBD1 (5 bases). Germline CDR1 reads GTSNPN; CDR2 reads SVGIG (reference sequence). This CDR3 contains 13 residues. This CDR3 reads CAVDRGMDTEAFF. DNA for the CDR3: TGTGCTGTTGATAGGGGTATGGACACTGAAGCTTTCTTT.

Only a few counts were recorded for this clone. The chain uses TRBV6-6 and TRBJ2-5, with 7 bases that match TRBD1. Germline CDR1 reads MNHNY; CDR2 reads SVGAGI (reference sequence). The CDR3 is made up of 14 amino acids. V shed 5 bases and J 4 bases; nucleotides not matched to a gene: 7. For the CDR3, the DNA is TGTGCCAGCAGTCACACAGGGGTCCGAGAGACCCAGTACTTC. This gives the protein CASSHTGVRETQYF.

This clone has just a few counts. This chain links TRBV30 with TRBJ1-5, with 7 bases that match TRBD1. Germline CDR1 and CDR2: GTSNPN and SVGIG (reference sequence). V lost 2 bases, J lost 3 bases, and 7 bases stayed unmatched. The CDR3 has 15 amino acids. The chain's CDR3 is CAWSLQGQPNQPQHF. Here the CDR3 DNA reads TGTGCCTGGAGTCTACAGGGACAGCCCAATCAGCCCCAGCATTTT.

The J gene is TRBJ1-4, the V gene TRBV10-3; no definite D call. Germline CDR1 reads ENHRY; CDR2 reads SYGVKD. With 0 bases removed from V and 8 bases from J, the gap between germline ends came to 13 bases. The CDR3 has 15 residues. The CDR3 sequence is CAISESPGFGEKLFF. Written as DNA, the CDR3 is TGTGCCATCAGTGAGTCTCCCGGGTTTGGAGAAAAACTGTTTTTT.

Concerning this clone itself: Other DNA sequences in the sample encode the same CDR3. In nucleotides, the CDR3 is TGTGCCAGTAGTATACTGGGGGGCTCCTACAATGAGCAGTTCTTC. Translation: CASSILGGSYNEQFF. The rearrangement uses TRBV19 and TRBJ2-1; weak D call: TRBD2 (6 bases). This CDR3 is 15 amino acids long. Per germline, CDR1 LNHDA and CDR2 SQIVND (reference sequence). Trimming stripped 2 bases from V and 0 bases from J, with 8 bases between.

As DNA, the CDR3 is TGTGCCAGCGGGCTCGGAACCCAGTACTTC. This encodes CASGLGTQYF. The rearrangement uses TRBV28 and TRBJ2-5; D unclear. Deletions cut 8 bases from V and 8 bases from J, with 9 bases between. The CDR3 is made up of 10 amino acids. Germline V gene sequence: CDR1 MDHEN, CDR2 SYDVKM.

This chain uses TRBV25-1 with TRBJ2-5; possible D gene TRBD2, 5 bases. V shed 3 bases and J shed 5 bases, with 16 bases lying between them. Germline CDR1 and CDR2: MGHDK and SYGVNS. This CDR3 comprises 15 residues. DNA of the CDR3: TGTGCCAGCAGTGAGGGGTCGGTTCGGAGGGAGACCCAGTACTTC. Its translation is CASSEGSVRRETQYF.

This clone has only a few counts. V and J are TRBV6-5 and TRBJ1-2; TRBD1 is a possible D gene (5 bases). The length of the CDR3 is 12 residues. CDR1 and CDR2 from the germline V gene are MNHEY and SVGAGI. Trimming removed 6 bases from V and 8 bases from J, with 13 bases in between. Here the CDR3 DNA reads TGTGCCAGCAGCCTGGCGGGGGGGGGCTACACCTTC. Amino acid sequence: CASSLAGGGYTF.

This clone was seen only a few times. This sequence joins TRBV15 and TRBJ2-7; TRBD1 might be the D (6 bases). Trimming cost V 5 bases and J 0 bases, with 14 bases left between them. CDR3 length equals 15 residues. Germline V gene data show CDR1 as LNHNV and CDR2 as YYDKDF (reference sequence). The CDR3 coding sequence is TGTGCCACCAGCGGGGGAAGGGGGTTCTCCTACGAGCAGTACTTC. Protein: CATSGGRGFSYEQYF.

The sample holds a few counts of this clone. CDR3 region: CASSFAPTSSNTDTQYF. CDR3 DNA: TGTGCCAGCAGCTTCGCACCGACTAGCTCAAACACAGATACGCAGTATTTT. This rearrangement joins TRBV7-2 to TRBJ2-3, with TRBD2 matching 7 bases. V dropped 3 bases and J dropped 2; count of bases not matched to a gene: 11. From germline, CDR1 is SGHTA and CDR2 FQGNSA. This CDR3 has 17 amino acids.

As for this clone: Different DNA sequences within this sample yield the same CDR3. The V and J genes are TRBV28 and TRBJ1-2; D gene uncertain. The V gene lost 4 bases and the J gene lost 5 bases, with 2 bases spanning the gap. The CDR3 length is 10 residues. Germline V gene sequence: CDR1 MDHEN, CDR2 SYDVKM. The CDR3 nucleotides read TGTGCCAGCAGTTCTTATGGCTACACCTTC. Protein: CASSSYGYTF.

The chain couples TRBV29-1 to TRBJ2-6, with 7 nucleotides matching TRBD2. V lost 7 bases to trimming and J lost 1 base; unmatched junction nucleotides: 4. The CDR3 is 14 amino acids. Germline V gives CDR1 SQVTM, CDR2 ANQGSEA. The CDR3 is CSGGEGSGANVLTF. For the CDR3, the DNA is TGCAGCGGGGGGGAGGGGTCTGGGGCCAACGTCCTGACTTTC. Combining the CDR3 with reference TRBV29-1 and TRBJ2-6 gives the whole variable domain SAVISQKPSRDICQRGTSLTIQCQVDSQVTMMFWYRQQPGQSLTLIATANQGSEATYESGFVIDKFPISRPNLTFSTLTVSNMSPEDSSIYLCSGGEGSGANVLTFGAGSRLTVL.